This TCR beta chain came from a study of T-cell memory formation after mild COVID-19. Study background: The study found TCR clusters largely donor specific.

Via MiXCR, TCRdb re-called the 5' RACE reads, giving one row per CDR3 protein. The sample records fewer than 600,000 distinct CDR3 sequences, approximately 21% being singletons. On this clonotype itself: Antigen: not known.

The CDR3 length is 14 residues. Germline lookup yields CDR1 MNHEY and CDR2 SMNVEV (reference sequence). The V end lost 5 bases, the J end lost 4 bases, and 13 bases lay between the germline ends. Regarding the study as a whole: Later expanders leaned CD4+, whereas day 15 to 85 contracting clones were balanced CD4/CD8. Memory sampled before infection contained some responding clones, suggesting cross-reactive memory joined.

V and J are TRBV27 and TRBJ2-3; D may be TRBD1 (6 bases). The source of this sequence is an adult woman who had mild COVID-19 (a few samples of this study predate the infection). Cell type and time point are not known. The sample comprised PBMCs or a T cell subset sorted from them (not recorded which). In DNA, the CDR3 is TGTGCCAGCAGTGGCAGGACAGTAGCAGATACGCAGTATTTT. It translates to CASSGRTVADTQYF.